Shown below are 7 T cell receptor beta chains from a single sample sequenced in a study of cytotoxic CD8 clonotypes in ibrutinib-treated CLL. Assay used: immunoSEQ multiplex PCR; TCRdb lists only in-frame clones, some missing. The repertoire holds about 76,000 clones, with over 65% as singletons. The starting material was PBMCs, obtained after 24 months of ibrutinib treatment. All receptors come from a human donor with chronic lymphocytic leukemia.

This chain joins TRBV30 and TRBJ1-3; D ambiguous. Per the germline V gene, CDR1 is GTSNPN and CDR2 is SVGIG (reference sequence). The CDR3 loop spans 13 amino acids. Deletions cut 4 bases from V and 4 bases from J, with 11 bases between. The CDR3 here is CAWNGPPGNTIYF. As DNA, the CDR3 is TGTGCCTGGAATGGACCCCCGGGAAACACCATATATTTT. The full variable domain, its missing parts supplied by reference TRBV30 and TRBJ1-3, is SQTIHQWPATLVQPVGSPLSLECTVEGTSNPNLYWYRQAAGRGLQLLFYSVGIGQISSEVPQNLSASRPQDRQFILSSKKLLLSDSGFYLCAWNGPPGNTIYFGEGSWLTVV.

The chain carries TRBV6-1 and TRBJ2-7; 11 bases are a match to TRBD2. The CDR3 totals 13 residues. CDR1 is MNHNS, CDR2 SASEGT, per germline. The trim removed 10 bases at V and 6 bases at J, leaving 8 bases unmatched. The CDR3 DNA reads TGTGCCACCAATTTTGGACTAGCGGGCGAGCAGTACTTC. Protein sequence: CATNFGLAGEQYF.

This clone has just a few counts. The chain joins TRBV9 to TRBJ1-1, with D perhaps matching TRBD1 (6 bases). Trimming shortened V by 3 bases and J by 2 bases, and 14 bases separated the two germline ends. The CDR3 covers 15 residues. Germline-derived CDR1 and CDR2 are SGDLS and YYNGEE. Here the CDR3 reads CASSAGDKFNTEAFF. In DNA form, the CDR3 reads TGTGCCAGCAGCGCGGGGGACAAGTTCAACACTGAAGCTTTCTTT.

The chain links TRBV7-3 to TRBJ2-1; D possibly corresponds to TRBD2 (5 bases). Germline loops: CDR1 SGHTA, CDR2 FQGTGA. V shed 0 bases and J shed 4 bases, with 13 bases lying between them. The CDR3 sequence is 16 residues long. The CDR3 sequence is CASSLTGRRNYNEQFF. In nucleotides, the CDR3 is TGTGCCAGCAGCTTAACTGGCAGGAGGAATTACAATGAGCAGTTCTTC.

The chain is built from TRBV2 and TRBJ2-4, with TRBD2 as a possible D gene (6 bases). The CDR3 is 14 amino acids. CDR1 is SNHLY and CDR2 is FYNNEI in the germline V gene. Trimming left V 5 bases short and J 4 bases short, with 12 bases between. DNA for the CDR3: TGTGCCAGCAGTAGCGGGTCCCCGAAAAACATTCAGTACTTC. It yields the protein CASSSGSPKNIQYF.

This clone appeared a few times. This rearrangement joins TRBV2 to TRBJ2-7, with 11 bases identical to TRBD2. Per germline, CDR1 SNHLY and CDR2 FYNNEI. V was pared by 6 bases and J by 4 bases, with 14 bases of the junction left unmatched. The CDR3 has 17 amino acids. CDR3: CASSRVVAGGPRYEQYF. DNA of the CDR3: TGTGCCAGCAGCAGGGTGGTAGCGGGAGGGCCCCGTTACGAGCAGTACTTC.

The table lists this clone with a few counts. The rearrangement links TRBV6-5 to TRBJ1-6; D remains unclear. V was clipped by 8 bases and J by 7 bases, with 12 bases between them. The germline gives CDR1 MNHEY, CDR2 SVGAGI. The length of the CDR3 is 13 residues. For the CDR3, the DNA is TGTGCCAGCTTTAGGATGTTCAATTCACCCCTCCACTTT. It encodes CASFRMFNSPLHF.